Described below is a single T cell receptor beta chain sequence and its context. The entry originates in a study of molecular identifiers for immune sequencing clone quantification. In the sort, naive CD8 T cells were defined as CD8+CD4-CCR7+CD45RA+. TCRdb reprocessed the PCR reads with MiXCR, giving one entry per CDR3 protein. The sample carries about 640,000 distinct CDR3 sequences, less than 20% recorded once. In germline, CDR1 is SGHTS, CDR2 YDEGEE. Trimming pared 0 bases from V and 6 bases from J, leaving 13 bases between. This CDR3 spans 14 amino acids. The sample comprised naive CD8+ T cells from blood, with Jurkat cell RNA spiked in. The subset denotes: FACS-sorted CD8+CD4-CCR7+CD45RA+ naive T cells. The clonotype was recovered from a human donor in good health. Some libraries in this study had Jurkat cell RNA spiked in. The rearrangement uses TRBV5-8 and TRBJ2-7, with D maybe TRBD1 (5 bases). CDR3 bases: TGTGCCAGCAGCTTGGAGGCAGGGTTCACCGAGCAGTACTTC. It is translated as CASSLEAGFTEQYF.